This T cell receptor (beta chain) was captured in a study of blood T cell repertoires in COVID-19. Study-wide background: Donors in the United States, Italy and Spain gave samples during acute or convalescent COVID-19.

V lost 0 bases and J lost 7, with 14 bases in between. The germline V gene encodes CDR1 SGHRS and CDR2 YFSETQ. The CDR3 spans 15 residues. Clones were sequenced by immunoSEQ multiplex PCR, and TCRdb holds only the in-frame ones, with some missing. Among more than 45,000 clones, 85% were seen once, and the ten largest hold approximately 15%. The source material was peripheral blood. The TCR sequence derives from a human donor in a cohort sampled during active COVID-19. J is TRBJ1-5 and V is TRBV5-1; D might be TRBD1 (6 bases). CDR3 DNA: TGCGCCAGCAGCTTGGACGGGGGGGCAGGGCAGCCCCAGCATTTT. This gives the protein CASSLDGGAGQPQHF.